The clone carrying this T cell receptor beta chain has just a few counts. Its antigen is unknown. It was RNA transcripts that yielded the amplified TCR beta CDR3 regions. The HTBI primer set was used in a first-round RT-PCR of the TCR CDR3. TCRdb independently ran MiXCR on the multiplex PCR reads; one entry per CDR3 protein. The data show 250,000 to 350,000 distinct CDR3 sequences, with roughly 22% seen just once and roughly 60% held by the top ten. Germline CDR1 is SGHAT and CDR2 is FQNNGV. The CDR3 totals 17 residues. The V segment lost 5 bases and the J segment 2 bases; nucleotides outside the gene matches: 12. The sample originates from a study of T cells in Graves' hyperthyroidism and ophthalmopathy. Findings and limits, study-wide: Ophthalmopathy was distinguished from stable hyperthyroidism by 13 V-J signatures.

Sequenced material: blood. The sequence came from a man in his thirties or forties with Graves' ophthalmopathy. This chain uses TRBV11-2 with TRBJ2-3, with 8 bases that match TRBD2. This CDR3 is CASSVGVAGGFTDTQYF. The DNA for the CDR3 is TGTGCCAGCAGCGTAGGGGTTGCGGGAGGCTTCACAGATACGCAGTATTTT.